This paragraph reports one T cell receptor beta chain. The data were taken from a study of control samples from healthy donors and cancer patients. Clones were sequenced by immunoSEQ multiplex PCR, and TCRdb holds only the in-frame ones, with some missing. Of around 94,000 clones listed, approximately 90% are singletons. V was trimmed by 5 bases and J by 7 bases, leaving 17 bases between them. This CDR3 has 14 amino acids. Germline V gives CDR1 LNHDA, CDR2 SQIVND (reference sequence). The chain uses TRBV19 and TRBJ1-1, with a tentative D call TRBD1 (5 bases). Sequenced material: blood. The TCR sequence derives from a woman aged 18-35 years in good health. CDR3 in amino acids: CASSLVLGAGEAFF. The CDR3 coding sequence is TGTGCCAGTAGTTTGGTTTTAGGGGCGGGTGAAGCTTTCTTT. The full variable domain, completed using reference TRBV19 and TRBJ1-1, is DGGITQSPKYLFRKEGQNVTLSCEQNLNHDAMYWYRQDPGQGLRLIYYSQIVNDFQKGDIAEGYSVSREKKESFPLTVTSAQKNPTAFYLCASSLVLGAGEAFFGQGTRLTVV.